The entry below gives a single TCR beta chain sequence along with its context. The data stem from a study of shared clonotypes between healthy human individuals. The method was immunoSEQ multiplex PCR; TCRdb's version includes in-frame clones alone and lacks a portion of them. The data contain some 900,000 clones, approximately 80% of them singletons. Germline V gives CDR1 PRHDT, CDR2 FYEKMQ (reference sequence). This CDR3 has 18 amino acids. V lost 0 bases and J 0 bases, leaving 16 bases between the germline ends. The receptor comes from a young man in good health. The chain is built from TRBV13 and TRBJ2-3; unclear D gene. Sequencing was carried out using memory CD4+ T cells sorted from blood. Subset described: CD45RA-negative fraction. The CDR3 loop is CASSLGLGWVDSTDTQYF. Here the CDR3 DNA reads TGTGCCAGCAGCTTAGGCCTGGGCTGGGTAGATAGCACAGATACGCAGTATTTT.